This T cell receptor beta chain was profiled in a study of T cells in Graves' hyperthyroidism and ophthalmopathy. V lost 2 bases, J lost 3 bases, and 2 bases lay in between. CDR3 size: 12 residues. Amplification of TCR beta CDR3 regions used RNA as the template. An initial round of RT-PCR targeting the TCR CDR3 relied on the HTBI primer set. TCRdb processed the multiplex PCR reads anew with MiXCR; each CDR3 protein has one entry. Of fewer than 450,000 distinct CDR3 sequences detected, about a sixth appear once; the ten largest clones hold about a third. Patients aged 18 to 65 with hyperthyroidism were newly diagnosed, with duration under 2 months.

Sequencing was performed on blood. The chain has TRBV12-3 or TRBV12-4 and TRBJ2-1; D is ambiguous. The origin of this receptor is a woman in her 30s with Graves' hyperthyroidism that later progressed to Graves' ophthalmopathy. The CDR3 sequence: CASSLHYNEQFF. The CDR3 nucleotides read TGTGCCAGCAGTTTACACTACAATGAGCAGTTCTTC.